A selection of T cell receptor beta chains follows, all from one sample in a study of molecular identifiers for immune sequencing clone quantification. TCRdb passed the PCR reads through MiXCR, listing each CDR3 protein once. Seen here are some 580,000 distinct CDR3 sequences, roughly 25% observed once, and the top ten hold about 0.78%. The specimen was naive CD8+ T cells from blood, with Jurkat cell RNA spiked in. These receptors came from a human donor in good health. Some libraries in this study had Jurkat cell RNA spiked in. Both conserved end residues are part of each CDR3. The D gene is left open where the match is weak. Some rows have no size entry. The others give once, few or many, or a class for an expanded clone.

V	J	length	size	D	CDR3	DNA
TRBV29-1	TRBJ2-3	16	once	-	CSVEDVVAYGTDTQYF	TGCAGCGTTGAGGACGTGGTCGCCTATGGCACGGATACGCAGTATTTT
TRBV7-2	TRBJ2-5	16	many	-	CASSLATGTPQETQYF	TGTGCCAGCAGCTTAGCTACCGGGACACCCCAAGAGACCCAGTACTTC
TRBV4-1	TRBJ2-2	16	few	-	CASSQDNGLNTGELFF	TGCGCCAGCAGCCAAGACAACGGACTGAACACCGGGGAGCTGTTTTTT
TRBV2	TRBJ2-7	14	-	TRBD2	CASSRLAEFYEQYF	TGTGCCAGCTCACGCCTAGCGGAGTTCTACGAGCAGTACTTC
TRBV5-6	TRBJ2-7	15	-	TRBD2	CASCYGTSDPYEQYF	TGTGCCAGCTGCTACGGGACTAGCGATCCCTACGAGCAGTACTTC
TRBV24-1	TRBJ2-1	16	-	-	CATSDFEEKGLYEQFF	TGTGCCACCAGTGATTTCGAGGAGAAGGGTTTGTATGAGCAGTTCTTC
TRBV27	TRBJ2-7	13	-	-	CASSMYRAYEQYF	TGTGCCAGCAGTATGTACAGAGCCTACGAGCAGTACTTC
TRBV6-5	TRBJ2-5	15	few	-	CASSSTGTLGETQYF	TGTGCCAGCAGTTCAACCGGGACCTTAGGGGAGACCCAGTACTTC
TRBV6-5	TRBJ2-3	17	few	TRBD2	CASSLAGGPSGTDTQYF	TGTGCCAGCAGCCTAGCGGGAGGGCCATCGGGCACAGATACGCAGTATTTT
TRBV12-3/TRBV12-4	TRBJ2-5	13	few	-	CASTDGIQETQYF	TGTGCCAGCACGGATGGGATCCAAGAGACCCAGTACTTC
TRBV7-9	TRBJ2-7	13	-	TRBD2	CASSSGLANEQYF	TGTGCCAGCAGCTCGGGACTAGCAAACGAGCAGTACTTC
TRBV20-1	TRBJ2-7	16	many	TRBD2	CSAPPRLAALRDEQYF	TGCAGTGCTCCCCCCCGACTAGCGGCCCTTCGGGACGAGCAGTACTTC
TRBV30	TRBJ2-7	15	many	TRBD1	CAWSTDRARLYEQYF	TGTGCCTGGAGTACGGACAGGGCTAGACTCTACGAGCAGTACTTC
TRBV15	TRBJ2-5	14	few	-	CATSRDSGAPTQYF	TGTGCCACCAGCAGAGATTCCGGGGCTCCCACCCAGTACTTC
TRBV6-5	TRBJ1-1	15	many	TRBD1	CASSQPGQGNTEAFF	TGTGCCAGCAGTCAACCGGGACAGGGGAACACTGAAGCTTTCTTT
TRBV20-1	TRBJ2-1	17	-	TRBD2	CSAPGTSGSIPYNEQFF	TGCAGTGCCCCCGGGACTAGCGGGAGTATCCCCTACAATGAGCAGTTCTTC
TRBV6-5	TRBJ2-7	13	-	TRBD2	CASSLAGPYGQYF	TGTGCCAGCTCACTAGCGGGACCTTACGGGCAGTACTTC
TRBV12-3/TRBV12-4	TRBJ2-7	13	-	-	CASGPSKAIGRYF	TGTGCCAGCGGTCCCAGCAAGGCCATTGGGCGGTACTTC
TRBV7-3	TRBJ2-3	16	many	TRBD2	CASSPGLAGLGDTQYF	TGTGCCAGCAGCCCGGGACTAGCGGGTCTCGGGGATACGCAGTATTTT
TRBV20-1	TRBJ2-5	13	many	-	CSATGLYQETQYF	TGCAGTGCTACAGGACTGTACCAAGAGACCCAGTACTTC
TRBV6-5	TRBJ2-2	17	-	TRBD1	CASSYTRGQGGGGELFF	TGTGCCAGCAGTTACACGAGAGGACAGGGAGGTGGCGGGGAGCTGTTTTTT
TRBV2	TRBJ1-3	15	few	-	CASSSHYTSGNTIYF	TGTGCCAGCAGTTCACACTACACCTCTGGAAACACCATATATTTT